Described below is a single TCR beta chain sequence and its context. The antigen is undetermined. The data are from a study of cytomegalovirus exposure and HLA in healthy donors. Study results and limitations: In an earlier analysis, about 90% or about 30%: the productive usage of most TCR beta V segments. Most TCR sequences proved rare, with some public TCRs found in many donors.

13 Jbeta primers and 60 Vbeta primers were used for the PCR. Produced via immunoSEQ multiplex PCR; TCRdb's table is partial and in-frame only. The sample yields some 97,000 clones, 65% to 80% seen once. The receptor was derived from a woman between 45 and 60 years old in good health and CMV-seropositive. The sample taken for sequencing was PBMCs.

CDR3 amino acids: CASRTGGFGYTF. The CDR3, as DNA: TGCGCCAGTCGTACAGGAGGGTTTGGCTACACCTTC. The rearrangement uses TRBV5-1 and TRBJ1-2, with D maybe TRBD1 (5 bases). V was trimmed by 8 bases and J by 7 bases, leaving 15 bases between them. The CDR3 is 12 amino acids. The germline V gene encodes CDR1 SGHRS and CDR2 YFSETQ.